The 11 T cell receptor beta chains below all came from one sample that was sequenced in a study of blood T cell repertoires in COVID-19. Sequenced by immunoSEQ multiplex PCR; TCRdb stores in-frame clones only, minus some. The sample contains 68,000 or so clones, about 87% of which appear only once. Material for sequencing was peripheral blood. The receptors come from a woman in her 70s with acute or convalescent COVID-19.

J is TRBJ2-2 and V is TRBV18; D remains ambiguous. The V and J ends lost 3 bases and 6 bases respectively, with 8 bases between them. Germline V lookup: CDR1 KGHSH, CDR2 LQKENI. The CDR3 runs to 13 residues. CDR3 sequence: CASSPHSAGELFF. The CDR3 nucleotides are TGTGCCAGCTCACCTCACAGTGCCGGGGAGCTGTTTTTT.

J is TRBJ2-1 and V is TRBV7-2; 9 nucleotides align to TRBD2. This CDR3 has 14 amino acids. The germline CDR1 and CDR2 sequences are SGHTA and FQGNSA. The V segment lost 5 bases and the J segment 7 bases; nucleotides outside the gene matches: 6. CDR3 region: CASSLSGRRNEQFF. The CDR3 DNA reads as TGTGCCAGCAGCCTTAGCGGGAGAAGGAATGAGCAGTTCTTC.

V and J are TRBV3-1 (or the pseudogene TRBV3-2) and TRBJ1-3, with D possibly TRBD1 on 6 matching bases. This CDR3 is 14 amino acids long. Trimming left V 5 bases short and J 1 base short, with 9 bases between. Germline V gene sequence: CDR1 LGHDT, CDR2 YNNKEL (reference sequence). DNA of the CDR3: TGTGCCAGCAGCTTTACAGGGTCTGGAAACACCATATATTTT. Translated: CASSFTGSGNTIYF.

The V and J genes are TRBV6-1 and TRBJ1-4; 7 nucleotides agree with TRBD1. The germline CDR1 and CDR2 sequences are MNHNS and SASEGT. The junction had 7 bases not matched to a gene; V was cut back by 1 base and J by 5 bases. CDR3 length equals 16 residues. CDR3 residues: CASSEGLGQPNEKLFF. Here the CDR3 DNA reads TGTGCCAGCAGTGAAGGGTTGGGACAGCCAAATGAAAAACTGTTTTTT.

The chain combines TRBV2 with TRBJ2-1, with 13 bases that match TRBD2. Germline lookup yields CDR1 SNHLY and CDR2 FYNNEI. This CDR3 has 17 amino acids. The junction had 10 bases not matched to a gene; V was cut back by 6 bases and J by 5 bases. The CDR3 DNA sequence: TGTGCCAGCAGCTCAACTCGGACTAGCGGGGGAGACAATGAGCAGTTCTTC. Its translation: CASSSTRTSGGDNEQFF.

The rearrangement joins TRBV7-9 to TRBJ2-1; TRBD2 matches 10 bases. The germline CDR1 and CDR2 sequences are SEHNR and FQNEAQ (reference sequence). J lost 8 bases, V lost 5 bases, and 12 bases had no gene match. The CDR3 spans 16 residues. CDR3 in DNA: TGTGCCAGCAGCCTTGCGGTAGCGGGAGGTCTGGATGAGCAGTTCTTC. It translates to CASSLAVAGGLDEQFF.

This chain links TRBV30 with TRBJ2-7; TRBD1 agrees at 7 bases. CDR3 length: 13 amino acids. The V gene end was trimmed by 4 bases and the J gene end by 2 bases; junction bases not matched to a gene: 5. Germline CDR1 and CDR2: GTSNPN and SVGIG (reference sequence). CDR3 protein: CAWKGRGTYEQYF. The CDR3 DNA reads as TGTGCCTGGAAGGGCAGGGGGACCTACGAGCAGTACTTC.

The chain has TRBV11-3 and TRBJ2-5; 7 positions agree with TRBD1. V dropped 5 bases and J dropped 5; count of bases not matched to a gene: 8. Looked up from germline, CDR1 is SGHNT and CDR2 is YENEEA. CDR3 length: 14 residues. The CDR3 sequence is CASSRGQTDETQYF. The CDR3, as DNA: TGTGCCAGCAGCAGGGGACAGACTGACGAGACCCAGTACTTC.

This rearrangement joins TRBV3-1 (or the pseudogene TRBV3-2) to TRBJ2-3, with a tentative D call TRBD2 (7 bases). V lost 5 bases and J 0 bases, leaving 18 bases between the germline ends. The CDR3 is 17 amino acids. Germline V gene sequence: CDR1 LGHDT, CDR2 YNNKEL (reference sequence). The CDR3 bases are TGTGCCAGCAGCAAACCAAGGGGGGGGGCGAGCACAGATACGCAGTATTTT. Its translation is CASSKPRGGASTDTQYF.

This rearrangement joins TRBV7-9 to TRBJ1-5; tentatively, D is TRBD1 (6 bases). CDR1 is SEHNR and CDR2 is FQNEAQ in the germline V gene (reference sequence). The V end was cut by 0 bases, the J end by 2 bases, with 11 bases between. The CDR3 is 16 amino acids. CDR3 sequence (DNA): TGTGCCAGCAGCTTAGCGCAGGGGCAGGGCAATCAGCCCCAGCATTTT. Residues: CASSLAQGQGNQPQHF. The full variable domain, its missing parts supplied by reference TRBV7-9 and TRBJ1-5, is DTGVSQNPRHKITKRGQNVTFRCDPISEHNRLYWYRQTLGQGPEFLTYFQNEAQLEKSRLLSDRFSAERPKGSFSTLEIQRTEQGDSAMYLCASSLAQGQGNQPQHFGDGTRLSIL.

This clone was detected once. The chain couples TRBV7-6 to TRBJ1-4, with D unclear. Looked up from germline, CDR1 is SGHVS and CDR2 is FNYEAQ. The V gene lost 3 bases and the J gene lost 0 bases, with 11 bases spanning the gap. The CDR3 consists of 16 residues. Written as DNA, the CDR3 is TGTGCCAGCAGCTTTAACAGTGAGACAACTAATGAAAAACTGTTTTTT. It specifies CASSFNSETTNEKLFF.